This note documents a single T cell receptor (beta chain) sequence. These data originate in a study of cytomegalovirus exposure and HLA in healthy donors. 13 Jbeta primers and 60 Vbeta primers were used for the PCR. Some clones are missing from TCRdb's copy, which holds only in-frame ones; the method was immunoSEQ multiplex PCR. The sample has about 190,000 clones, approximately 85% seen once. Sequencing used PBMCs. The sequence was obtained from a man younger than 35 in good health and CMV-seronegative.

The chain's CDR3 is CASSQDRSDSLEPQHF. DNA for the CDR3: TGCGCCAGCAGCCAAGATCGGTCGGATTCCCTAGAGCCCCAGCATTTT. J is TRBJ1-5 and V is TRBV4-1; the D is unclear. There are 16 residues in the CDR3. Trimming took off 0 bases at V and 8 bases at J, with 17 bases between the two ends. Looked up from germline, CDR1 is MGHRA and CDR2 is YSYEKL.